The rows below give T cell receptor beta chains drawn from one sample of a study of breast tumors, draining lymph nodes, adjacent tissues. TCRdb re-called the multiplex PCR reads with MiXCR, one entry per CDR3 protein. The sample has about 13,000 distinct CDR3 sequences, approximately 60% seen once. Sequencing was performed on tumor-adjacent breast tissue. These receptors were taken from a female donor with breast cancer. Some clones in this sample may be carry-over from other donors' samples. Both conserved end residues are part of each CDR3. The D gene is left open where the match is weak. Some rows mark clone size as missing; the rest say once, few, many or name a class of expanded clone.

CDR3nt: TGTGCCAGCAAGACGTTTGTTAACTATGGCTACACCTTC
CDR3aa: CASKTFVNYGYTF
j_gene: TRBJ1-2
v_gene: TRBV7-2
abundance: medium-sized
d_gene: .

CDR3nt: TGTGCCAGCAGCCCGCATAGCGGGGGGGCAGCTGAGCAGTTCTTC
CDR3aa: CASSPHSGGAAEQFF
j_gene: TRBJ2-1
v_gene: TRBV13
abundance: many
d_gene: TRBD2

CDR3nt: TGTGCCAGCAGCCTTATTACTGAAGCTTTCTTT
CDR3aa: CASSLITEAFF
j_gene: TRBJ1-1
v_gene: TRBV13
abundance: many
d_gene: .

CDR3nt: TGTGCCACCCGGACAGGGCAGAACACCGGGGAGCTGTTTTTT
CDR3aa: CATRTGQNTGELFF
j_gene: TRBJ2-2
v_gene: TRBV24-1
abundance: .
d_gene: TRBD1

CDR3nt: TGTGCCTGGAGTGAGGGGGTCGGACGAACAGATACGCAGTATTTT
CDR3aa: CAWSEGVGRTDTQYF
j_gene: TRBJ2-3
v_gene: TRBV30
abundance: many
d_gene: .

CDR3nt: TGTGCCACCAGCACTACAGGTCTGTCCTACGAGCAGTACTTC
CDR3aa: CATSTTGLSYEQYF
j_gene: TRBJ2-7
v_gene: TRBV15
abundance: .
d_gene: .

CDR3nt: TGCAGTGCTAGAGATCCCCGGATCAGCAATCAGCCCCAGCATTTT
CDR3aa: CSARDPRISNQPQHF
j_gene: TRBJ1-5
v_gene: TRBV20-1
abundance: .
d_gene: .

CDR3nt: TGTGCCAGCAGCTTAGCACAGGGGGATTACCATGGCTACACCTTC
CDR3aa: CASSLAQGDYHGYTF
j_gene: TRBJ1-2
v_gene: TRBV7-9
abundance: .
d_gene: TRBD1

CDR3nt: TGCGCCAGCAGCTTGGAAGGGGAATACGCGACAGATACGCAGTATTTT
CDR3aa: CASSLEGEYATDTQYF
j_gene: TRBJ2-3
v_gene: TRBV5-1
abundance: .
d_gene: .

CDR3nt: TGTGCCAGCAGTGAATCCCCTTACGAGCAGTACTTC
CDR3aa: CASSESPYEQYF
j_gene: TRBJ2-7
v_gene: TRBV2
abundance: few
d_gene: .

CDR3nt: TGTGCCACCAGCAGAGGTTTGGCGACAGATACGCAGTATTTT
CDR3aa: CATSRGLATDTQYF
j_gene: TRBJ2-3
v_gene: TRBV15
abundance: .
d_gene: .

CDR3nt: TGTGCCAGCACTTTGGAACCTTACAACGAGCAGTACTTC
CDR3aa: CASTLEPYNEQYF
j_gene: TRBJ2-7
v_gene: TRBV11-2
abundance: .
d_gene: .

CDR3nt: TGTGCCATCAGTGACTCCTGGGGGTGGGAGTACTTC
CDR3aa: CAISDSWGWEYF
j_gene: TRBJ2-7
v_gene: TRBV10-3
abundance: .
d_gene: .

CDR3nt: TGTGCCAGCAGGCGGACAGGGGTCGGTTCACCCCTCCACTTT
CDR3aa: CASRRTGVGSPLHF
j_gene: TRBJ1-6
v_gene: TRBV2
abundance: .
d_gene: TRBD1

CDR3nt: TGTGCCAGCAGCCCTGACAACACAGATACGCAGTATTTT
CDR3aa: CASSPDNTDTQYF
j_gene: TRBJ2-3
v_gene: TRBV7-3
abundance: .
d_gene: .

CDR3nt: TGTGCCAGCAGCTTAAGGACGTTCGTAGATACGCAGTATTTT
CDR3aa: CASSLRTFVDTQYF
j_gene: TRBJ2-3
v_gene: TRBV11-3
abundance: .
d_gene: .

CDR3nt: TGTGCCAGCAGTTTAGCGCGGGAGACCCAGTACTTC
CDR3aa: CASSLARETQYF
j_gene: TRBJ2-5
v_gene: TRBV12-3/TRBV12-4
abundance: .
d_gene: .

CDR3nt: TGTGCCAGCAGCCGAAGGCCGGGACAGCGATTTGTTTTT
CDR3aa: CASSRRPGQRFVF
j_gene: TRBJ2-3
v_gene: TRBV3-2
abundance: many
d_gene: .

CDR3nt: TGCAGCGTTTGGAACCCGCGAGGTTCCCACGAAGCTTTCTTT
CDR3aa: CSVWNPRGSHEAFF
j_gene: TRBJ1-1
v_gene: TRBV29-1
abundance: .
d_gene: .

CDR3nt: TGTGCCAGTAGTGGGTCGGGCAATCAGCCCCAGCATTTT
CDR3aa: CASSGSGNQPQHF
j_gene: TRBJ1-5
v_gene: TRBV19
abundance: .
d_gene: .

CDR3nt: TGCAGTGCCCTCCCCCCAGCGGGGTACACAGATACGCAGTATTTT
CDR3aa: CSALPPAGYTDTQYF
j_gene: TRBJ2-3
v_gene: TRBV20-1
abundance: .
d_gene: TRBD2

CDR3nt: TGTGCCAGCAGCCACGGCCGCGGGGGTGACAATGAGCAGTTCTTC
CDR3aa: CASSHGRGGDNEQFF
j_gene: TRBJ2-1
v_gene: TRBV4-1
abundance: .
d_gene: TRBD2

CDR3nt: TGCAGCGTTGAAGATTCGATAGCGGGATGGAACACAGATACGCAGTATTTT
CDR3aa: CSVEDSIAGWNTDTQYF
j_gene: TRBJ2-3
v_gene: TRBV29-1
abundance: .
d_gene: TRBD2

CDR3nt: TGTGCCAGCAGCCAAGCCAAGATAGCGGGAGTAGTGGAGACCCAGTACTTC
CDR3aa: CASSQAKIAGVVETQYF
j_gene: TRBJ2-5
v_gene: TRBV7-2
abundance: medium-sized
d_gene: TRBD2

CDR3nt: TGCAGTGCTAGAGATCGGGGGCGACAGGGTGGCTACACCTTC
CDR3aa: CSARDRGRQGGYTF
j_gene: TRBJ1-2
v_gene: TRBV20-1
abundance: .
d_gene: TRBD1

CDR3nt: TGTGCCAGCAGTTACTCGAGTTCTAGCGGGGTGGGGAATGAGCAGTTCTTC
CDR3aa: CASSYSSSSGVGNEQFF
j_gene: TRBJ2-1
v_gene: TRBV6-5
abundance: .
d_gene: TRBD2

CDR3nt: TGTGCCAGCAGCCCACACCGCAATGAGCAGTTCTTC
CDR3aa: CASSPHRNEQFF
j_gene: TRBJ2-1
v_gene: TRBV11-1
abundance: .
d_gene: .

CDR3nt: TGCAGTGCTAGAAAGTGGGATACGCAGTATTTT
CDR3aa: CSARKWDTQYF
j_gene: TRBJ2-3
v_gene: TRBV20-1
abundance: .
d_gene: .

CDR3nt: TGCGCCAGCAGCCAAGAAGTTAGCGGGAGAGAGACCCAGTACTTC
CDR3aa: CASSQEVSGRETQYF
j_gene: TRBJ2-5
v_gene: TRBV4-3
abundance: many
d_gene: TRBD2

CDR3nt: TGTGCCAGCAACGCTGGTACCTACGAGCAGTACTTC
CDR3aa: CASNAGTYEQYF
j_gene: TRBJ2-7
v_gene: TRBV25-1
abundance: .
d_gene: .

CDR3nt: TGCGCCAGCAGGATCTCAGGGTTTGTCTCCGACGAGCAGTACTTC
CDR3aa: CASRISGFVSDEQYF
j_gene: TRBJ2-7
v_gene: TRBV5-1
abundance: medium-sized
d_gene: .

CDR3nt: TGCGCCAGCAGATACGAAGGGTACTTGGCCCACGAGCAGTACTTC
CDR3aa: CASRYEGYLAHEQYF
j_gene: TRBJ2-7
v_gene: TRBV5-1
abundance: .
d_gene: .